The source of this TCR beta chain is a study of blood T cell repertoires in COVID-19. Study-wide context: Samples came from the United States, Italy and Spain, spanning acute and convalescent COVID-19. T cells, B-cell-depleted T cells, or PBMCs supplied cDNA or gDNA.

CDR3 length equals 17 residues. V gave up 3 bases and J gave up 6 bases; unmatched junction bases: 13. Germline CDR1 is MDHEN and CDR2 is SYDVKM. In the source study's methods: Quantification of nucleated cells was approximated via reference gene primer amplification. The protocol was immunoSEQ multiplex PCR, while the TCRdb copy is restricted to in-frame clones and leaves out a portion. V and J calls and clone size follow that table, whereas D and trimming were derived from the DNA. Among hundreds of thousands of clones listed, 65% to 90% were seen once. The sequenced sample was peripheral blood. The clonotype comes from a woman in her forties or fifties with acute or convalescent COVID-19. V is TRBV28 and J is TRBJ2-1, with 8 bases lining up with TRBD2. CDR3 in amino acids: CASSFPSGAGGGNEQFF. Written as DNA, the CDR3 is TGTGCCAGCAGTTTTCCGTCAGGGGCGGGGGGCGGCAATGAGCAGTTCTTC.